Here is one T cell receptor beta chain with its context. The antigen it binds to is not known. No base quality values were provided; no much bigger clone lies one nucleotide off. CDR3 length: 15 amino acids, cysteine to phenylalanine. The DNA shown is the 45-base CDR3, in frame from base 1. The germline V and J ends show losses of 7 bases and 2 bases respectively, and no gene match explains 11 bases of the junction. CDR1 SGHRS and CDR2 YFSETQ were looked up in the germline V gene. TCRbeta CDR3 regions were amplified from genomic DNA using the immunoSEQ Assay, a bias-controlled multiplex PCR. The study's processing was this. Nucleated cell counts per sample were estimated from amplification of reference gene primers within the assay. To quantify the absolute abundance of each unique TCRbeta CDR3 rearrangement, sequence reads were collapsed and filtered. For each sample, productive Simpson clonality was calculated as the square root of Simpson's diversity index over productive rearrangements. TCRdb took this table from immuneACCESS and kept in-frame rearrangements with V and J called. Such tables lack part of the clones; where checked against another copy, unresolved V genes explain under half of the gap, and the rest is unexplained. V and J calls plus clone size are reproduced from that table; the DNA served to infer D and trimming. The sample table contains 95,000 to 150,000 clones; only one count was recorded for 79% of them. The top ten clonotypes cover 4% of the sample.

Each collaborating institution followed its own protocols to collect whole blood in K2EDTA tubes. For TCRbeta analysis, collaborator samples were shipped as frozen whole blood, as isolated PBMCs, or as DNA extracted from either sample type. This entry belongs to a study of blood T cell repertoires in COVID-19 (dated by TCRdb to about 2020). As for the study more broadly: The collaborator samples originated in the United States, Italy and Spain and spanned the acute and convalescent phases of COVID-19. The material from the prospective study consisted of cDNA or gDNA derived from T cells, B-cell-depleted T cells, or PBMCs. Subjects who had been exposed to COVID-19, were actively infected with it, or had recovered from it provided the deeply sampled blood TCRbeta repertoires that made up the dataset. The repertoires were released in a freely available public database intended as a resource for research on the immune response to SARS-CoV-2. Samples were obtained from the ongoing ImmuneRACE study (first 160 participants) and from some 1,200 subjects provided by 6 global collaborators. Sample metadata almost always included a de-identified subject ID, COVID-19 status, age in years and sex. Where HLA class I and class II types were available, the types were taken from metadata supplied by the sample provider, not from assay-based typing. Broad study findings and their caveats: The amount of clinical and demographic metadata varied by source and participant and was provided uncurated.

This receptor was obtained from an elderly woman with acute or convalescent COVID-19. Recombination joined TRBV5-1 with TRBJ2-5; the central 7 bases match TRBD1. Sequences were obtained from peripheral blood. CDR3 loop: CASAPIPGQQETQYF. The sequence in DNA is TGCGCCAGCGCCCCTATCCCGGGACAGCAAGAGACCCAGTACTTC.